This T cell receptor beta chain stems from a study of beta chain features in type 1 diabetes. Study information: No patient-donor differences in age, gender, total cells or subset yield. Study results and limitations: The study found fewer insertions and more deletions at VDJ junctions in type 1 diabetes patients.

Each of the sorted populations had a purity greater than 98%. Expressed TCRB transcripts were sequenced because the isolated RNA had all been reverse transcribed beforehand. Clones were sequenced by immunoSEQ multiplex PCR, and TCRdb holds only the in-frame ones, with some missing. The table lists about 620,000 clones, around 16% of them singletons. This clone was counted only a few times. Its antigen is as yet unknown. What was sequenced was naive CD4+ T cells from blood. The source is a young man in good health.

The CDR3 loop is CASSQQGYGYTF. The CDR3 region has the DNA TGTGCCAGCAGCCAACAGGGCTATGGCTACACCTTC. V gene TRBV7-2 combines with J gene TRBJ1-2, with D perhaps TRBD1 (6 bases). Germline V CDR1 and CDR2: SGHTA, FQGNSA. The CDR3 is 12 residues long. V lost 5 bases to trimming and J lost 4 bases, with 8 bases between them.